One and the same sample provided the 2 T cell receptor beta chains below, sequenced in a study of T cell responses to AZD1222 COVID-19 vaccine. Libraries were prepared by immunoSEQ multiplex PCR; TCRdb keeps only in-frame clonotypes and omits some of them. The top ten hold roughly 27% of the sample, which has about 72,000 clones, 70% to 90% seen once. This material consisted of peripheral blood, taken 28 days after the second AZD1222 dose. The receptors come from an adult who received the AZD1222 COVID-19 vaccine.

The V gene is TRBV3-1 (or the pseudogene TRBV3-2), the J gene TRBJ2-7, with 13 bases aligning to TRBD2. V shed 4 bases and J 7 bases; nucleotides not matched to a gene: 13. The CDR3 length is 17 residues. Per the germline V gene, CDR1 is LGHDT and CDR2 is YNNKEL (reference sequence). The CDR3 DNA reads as TGTGCCAGCAGCCTAGGGACTAGCGGGGTACTAGGCAGTGAGCAGTACTTC. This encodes CASSLGTSGVLGSEQYF.

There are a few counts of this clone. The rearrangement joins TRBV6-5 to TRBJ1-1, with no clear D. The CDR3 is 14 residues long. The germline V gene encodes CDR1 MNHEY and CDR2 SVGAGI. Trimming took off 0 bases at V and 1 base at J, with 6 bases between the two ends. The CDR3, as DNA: TGTGCCAGCAGTTACTCGTGGGGGAACACTGAAGCTTTCTTT. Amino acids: CASSYSWGNTEAFF.